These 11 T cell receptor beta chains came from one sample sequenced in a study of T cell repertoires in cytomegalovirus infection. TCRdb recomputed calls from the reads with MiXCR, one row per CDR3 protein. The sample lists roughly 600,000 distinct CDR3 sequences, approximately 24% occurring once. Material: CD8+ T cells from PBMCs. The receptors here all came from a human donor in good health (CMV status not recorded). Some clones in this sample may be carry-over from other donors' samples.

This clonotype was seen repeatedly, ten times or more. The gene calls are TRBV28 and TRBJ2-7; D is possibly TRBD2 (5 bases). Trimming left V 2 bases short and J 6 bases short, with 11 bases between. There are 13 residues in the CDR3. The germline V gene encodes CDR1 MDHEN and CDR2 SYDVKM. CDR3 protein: CASSLGLASEQYV. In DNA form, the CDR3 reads TGTGCCAGCAGTTTAGGGCTAGCCAGCGAGCAGTACGTC.

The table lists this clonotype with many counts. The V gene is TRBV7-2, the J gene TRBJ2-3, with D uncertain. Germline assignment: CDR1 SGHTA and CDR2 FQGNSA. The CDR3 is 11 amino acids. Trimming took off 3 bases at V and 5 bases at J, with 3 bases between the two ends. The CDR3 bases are TGTGCCAGCAGCTTGCAAGATACGCAGTATTTT. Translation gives CASSLQDTQYF.

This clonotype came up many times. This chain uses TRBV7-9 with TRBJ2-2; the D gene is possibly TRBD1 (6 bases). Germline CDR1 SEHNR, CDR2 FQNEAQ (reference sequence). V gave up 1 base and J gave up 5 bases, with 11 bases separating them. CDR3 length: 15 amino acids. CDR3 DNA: TGTGCCAGCAGCTTAGTTGAGGGGGAGACCGGGGAGCTGTTTTTT. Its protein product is CASSLVEGETGELFF.

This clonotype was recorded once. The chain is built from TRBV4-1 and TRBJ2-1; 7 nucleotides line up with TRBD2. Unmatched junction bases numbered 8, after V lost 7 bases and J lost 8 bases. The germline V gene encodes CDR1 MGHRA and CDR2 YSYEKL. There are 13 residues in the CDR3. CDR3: CASTKDRGDEQFF. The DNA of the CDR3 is TGCGCCAGCACCAAAGACCGGGGGGATGAGCAGTTCTTC.

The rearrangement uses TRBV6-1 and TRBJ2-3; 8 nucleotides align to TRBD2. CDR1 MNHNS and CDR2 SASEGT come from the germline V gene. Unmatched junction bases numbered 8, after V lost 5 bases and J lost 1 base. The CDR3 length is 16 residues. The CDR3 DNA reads TGTGCCAGCAGTTGGGGACTAGTCTTTGGCACAGATACGCAGTATTTT. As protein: CASSWGLVFGTDTQYF.

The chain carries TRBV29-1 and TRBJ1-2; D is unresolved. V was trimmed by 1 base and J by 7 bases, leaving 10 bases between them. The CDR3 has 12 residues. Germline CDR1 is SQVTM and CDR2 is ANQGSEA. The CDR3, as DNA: TGCAGCGTTGAAGCTGTCGCCGGTGGCTACACCTTC. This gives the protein CSVEAVAGGYTF.

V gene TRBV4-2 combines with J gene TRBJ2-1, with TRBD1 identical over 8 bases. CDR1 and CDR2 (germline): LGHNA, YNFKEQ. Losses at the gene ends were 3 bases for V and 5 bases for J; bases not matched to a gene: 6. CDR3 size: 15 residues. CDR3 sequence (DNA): TGTGCCAGCAGCCAGAGGACAGGGAATAACAATGAGCAGTTCTTC. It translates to CASSQRTGNNNEQFF.

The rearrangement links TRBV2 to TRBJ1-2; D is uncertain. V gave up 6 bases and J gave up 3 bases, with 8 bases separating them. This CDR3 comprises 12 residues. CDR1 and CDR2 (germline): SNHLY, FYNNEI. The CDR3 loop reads CASREEHYGYTF. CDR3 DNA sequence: TGTGCCAGCAGGGAGGAGCACTATGGCTACACCTTC.

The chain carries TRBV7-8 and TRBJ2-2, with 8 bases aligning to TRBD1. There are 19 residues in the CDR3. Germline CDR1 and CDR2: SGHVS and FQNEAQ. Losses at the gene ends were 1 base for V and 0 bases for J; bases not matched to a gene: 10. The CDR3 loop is CASSLVAGQGFSNTGELFF. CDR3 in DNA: TGTGCCAGCAGCTTAGTTGCAGGACAGGGATTTTCGAACACCGGGGAGCTGTTTTTT.

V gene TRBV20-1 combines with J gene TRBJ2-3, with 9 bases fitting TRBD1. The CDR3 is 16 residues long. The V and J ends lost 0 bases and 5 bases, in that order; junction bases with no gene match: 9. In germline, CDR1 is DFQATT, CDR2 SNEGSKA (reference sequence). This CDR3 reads CSARETQTGGEDTQYF. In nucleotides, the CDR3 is TGCAGTGCTAGAGAGACCCAAACAGGGGGCGAAGATACGCAGTATTTT.

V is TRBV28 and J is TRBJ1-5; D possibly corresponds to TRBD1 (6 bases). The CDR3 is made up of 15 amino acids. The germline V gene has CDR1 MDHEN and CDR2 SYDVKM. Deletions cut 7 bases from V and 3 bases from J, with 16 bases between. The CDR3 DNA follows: TGTGCCAGCATGAGGGGGTGGCAGGTCAATCAGCCCCAGCATTTT. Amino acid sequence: CASMRGWQVNQPQHF.